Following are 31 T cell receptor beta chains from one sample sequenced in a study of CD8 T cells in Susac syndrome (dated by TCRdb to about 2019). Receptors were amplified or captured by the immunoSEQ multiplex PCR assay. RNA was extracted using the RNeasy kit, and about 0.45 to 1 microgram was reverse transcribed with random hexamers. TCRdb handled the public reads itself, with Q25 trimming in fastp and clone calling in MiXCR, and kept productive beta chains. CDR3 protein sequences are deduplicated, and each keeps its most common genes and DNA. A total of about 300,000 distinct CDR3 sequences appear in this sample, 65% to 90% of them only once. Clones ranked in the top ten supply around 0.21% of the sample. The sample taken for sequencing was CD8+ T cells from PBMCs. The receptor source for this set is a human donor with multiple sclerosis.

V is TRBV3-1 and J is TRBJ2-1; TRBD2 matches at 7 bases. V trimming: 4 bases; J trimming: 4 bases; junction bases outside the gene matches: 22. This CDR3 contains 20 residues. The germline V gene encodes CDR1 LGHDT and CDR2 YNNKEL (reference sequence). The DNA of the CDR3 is TGTGCCAGCAGCCTCTTTCTTCGCCCGAGGTTGGCGGGGGATTACAATGAGCAGTTCTTC. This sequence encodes CASSLFLRPRLAGDYNEQFF.

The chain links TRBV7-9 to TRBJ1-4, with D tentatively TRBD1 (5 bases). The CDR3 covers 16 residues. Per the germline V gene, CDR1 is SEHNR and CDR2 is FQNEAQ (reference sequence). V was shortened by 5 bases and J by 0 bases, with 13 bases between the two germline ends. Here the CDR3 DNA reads TGTGCCAGCAGCAGATGGGCAGGGTCAACTAATGAAAAACTGTTTTTT. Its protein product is CASSRWAGSTNEKLFF.

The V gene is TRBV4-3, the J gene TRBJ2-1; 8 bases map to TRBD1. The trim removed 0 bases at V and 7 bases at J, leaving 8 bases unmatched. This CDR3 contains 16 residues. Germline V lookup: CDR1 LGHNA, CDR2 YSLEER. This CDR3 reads CASSQEIGQGSNEQFF. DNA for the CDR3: TGCGCCAGCAGCCAAGAAATCGGACAGGGTTCGAATGAGCAGTTCTTC.

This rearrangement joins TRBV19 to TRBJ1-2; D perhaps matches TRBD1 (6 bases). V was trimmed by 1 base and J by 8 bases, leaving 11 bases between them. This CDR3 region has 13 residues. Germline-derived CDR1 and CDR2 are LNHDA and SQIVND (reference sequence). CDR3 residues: CASSIAGVGGYTF. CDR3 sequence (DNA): TGTGCCAGTAGTATAGCAGGGGTAGGCGGCTACACCTTC.

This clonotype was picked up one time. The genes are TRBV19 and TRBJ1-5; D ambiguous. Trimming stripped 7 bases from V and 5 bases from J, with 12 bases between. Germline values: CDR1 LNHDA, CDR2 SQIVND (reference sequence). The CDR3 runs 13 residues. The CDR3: CASTEVFHQPQHF. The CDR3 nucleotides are TGTGCCAGTACTGAGGTATTCCATCAGCCCCAGCATTTT.

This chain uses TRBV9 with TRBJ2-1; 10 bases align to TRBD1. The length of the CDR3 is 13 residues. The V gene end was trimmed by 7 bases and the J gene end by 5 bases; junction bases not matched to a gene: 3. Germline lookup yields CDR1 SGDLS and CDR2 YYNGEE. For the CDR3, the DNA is TGTGCCAGCGCCGGACAGGGGGACAATGAGCAGTTCTTC. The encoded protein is CASAGQGDNEQFF.

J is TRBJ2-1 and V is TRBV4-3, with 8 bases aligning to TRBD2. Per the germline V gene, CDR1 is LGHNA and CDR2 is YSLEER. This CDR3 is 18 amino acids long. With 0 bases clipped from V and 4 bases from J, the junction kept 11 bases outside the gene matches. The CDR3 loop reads CASSQDRVAGLGYNEQFF. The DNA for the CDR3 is TGCGCCAGCAGCCAAGATCGGGTAGCGGGGTTGGGTTACAATGAGCAGTTCTTC.

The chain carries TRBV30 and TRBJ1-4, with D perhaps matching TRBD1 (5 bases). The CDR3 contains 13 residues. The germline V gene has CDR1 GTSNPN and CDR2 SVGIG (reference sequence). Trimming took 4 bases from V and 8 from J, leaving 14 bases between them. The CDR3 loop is CAWTGQGNEKLFF. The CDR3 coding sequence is TGTGCCTGGACCGGCCAGGGCAACGAAAAACTGTTTTTT.

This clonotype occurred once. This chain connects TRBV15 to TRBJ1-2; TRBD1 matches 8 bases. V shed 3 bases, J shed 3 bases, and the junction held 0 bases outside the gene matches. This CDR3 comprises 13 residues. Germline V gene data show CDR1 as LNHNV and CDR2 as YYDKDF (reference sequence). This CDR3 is CATSRDRDYGYTF. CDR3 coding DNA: TGTGCCACCAGCAGGGACAGGGACTATGGCTACACCTTC.

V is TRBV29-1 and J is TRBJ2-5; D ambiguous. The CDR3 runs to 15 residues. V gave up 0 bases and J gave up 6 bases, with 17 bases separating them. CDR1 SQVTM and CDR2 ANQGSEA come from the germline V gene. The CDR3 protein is CSVEDQLGPTQTQYF. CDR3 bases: TGCAGCGTTGAAGATCAGTTAGGTCCGACGCAGACCCAGTACTTC.

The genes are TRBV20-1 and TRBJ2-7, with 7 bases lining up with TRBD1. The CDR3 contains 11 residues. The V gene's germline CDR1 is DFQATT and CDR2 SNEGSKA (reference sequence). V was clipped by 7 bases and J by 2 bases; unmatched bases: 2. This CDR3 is CSEQGPYEQYF. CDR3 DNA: TGCAGTGAACAGGGGCCCTACGAGCAGTACTTC.

The DNA for the CDR3 is TGTGCCAGCAGCGTAGAAGGACTATCCTCCTACGAGCAGTACTTC. Translating gives CASSVEGLSSYEQYF. The chain combines TRBV9 with TRBJ2-7; a possible D gene is TRBD2 (6 bases). Trimming removed 0 bases from V and 0 bases from J, with 10 bases in between. The germline CDR1 and CDR2 sequences are SGDLS and YYNGEE. The CDR3 contains 15 residues.

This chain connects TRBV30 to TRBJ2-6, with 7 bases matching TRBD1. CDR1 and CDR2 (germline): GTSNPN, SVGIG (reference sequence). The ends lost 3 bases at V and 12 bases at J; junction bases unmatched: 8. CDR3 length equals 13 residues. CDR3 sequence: CAWRGKTGSVLTF. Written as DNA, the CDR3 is TGTGCCTGGAGGGGGAAGACAGGGAGCGTCCTGACTTTC.

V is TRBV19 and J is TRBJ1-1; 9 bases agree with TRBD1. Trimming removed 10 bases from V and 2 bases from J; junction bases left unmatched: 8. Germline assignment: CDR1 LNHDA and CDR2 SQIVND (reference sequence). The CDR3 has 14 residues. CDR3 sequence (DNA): TGTGCCACAGAACCGGGACAGGGAAACACTGAAGCTTTCTTT. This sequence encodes CATEPGQGNTEAFF.

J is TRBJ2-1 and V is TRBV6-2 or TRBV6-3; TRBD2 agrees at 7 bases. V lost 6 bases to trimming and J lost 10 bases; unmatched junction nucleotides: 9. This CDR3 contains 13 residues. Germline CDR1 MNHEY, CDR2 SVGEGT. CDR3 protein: CASSLTSLGEQFF. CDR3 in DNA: TGTGCCAGCAGCCTGACTAGCCTCGGCGAGCAGTTCTTC.

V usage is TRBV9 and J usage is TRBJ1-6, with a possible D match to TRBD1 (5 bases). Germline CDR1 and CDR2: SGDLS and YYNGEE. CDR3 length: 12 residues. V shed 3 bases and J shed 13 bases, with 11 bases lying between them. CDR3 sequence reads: CASSAGGAPLHF. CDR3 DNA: TGTGCCAGCAGCGCCGGAGGGGCGCCCCTCCACTTT.

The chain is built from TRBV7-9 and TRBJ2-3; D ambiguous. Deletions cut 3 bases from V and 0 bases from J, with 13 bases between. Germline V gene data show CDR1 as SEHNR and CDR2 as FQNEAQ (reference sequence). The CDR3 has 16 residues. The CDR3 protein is CASSLGLVTSTDTQYF. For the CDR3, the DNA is TGTGCCAGCAGCTTGGGTCTGGTAACAAGCACAGATACGCAGTATTTT.

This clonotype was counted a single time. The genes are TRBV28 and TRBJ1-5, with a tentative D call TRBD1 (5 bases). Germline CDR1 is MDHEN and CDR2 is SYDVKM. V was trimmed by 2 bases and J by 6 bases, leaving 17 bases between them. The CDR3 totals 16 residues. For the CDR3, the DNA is TGTGCCAGCAGTTTACCTCCGCGGGGGGGAGGTCAGCCCCAGCATTTT. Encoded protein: CASSLPPRGGGQPQHF.

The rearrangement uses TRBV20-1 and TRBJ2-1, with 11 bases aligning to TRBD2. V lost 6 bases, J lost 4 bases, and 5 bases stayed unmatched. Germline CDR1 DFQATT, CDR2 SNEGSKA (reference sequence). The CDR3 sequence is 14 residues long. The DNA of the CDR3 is TGCAGTGCCTTGGGACTAGCGGAGTACAATGAGCAGTTCTTC. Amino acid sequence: CSALGLAEYNEQFF.

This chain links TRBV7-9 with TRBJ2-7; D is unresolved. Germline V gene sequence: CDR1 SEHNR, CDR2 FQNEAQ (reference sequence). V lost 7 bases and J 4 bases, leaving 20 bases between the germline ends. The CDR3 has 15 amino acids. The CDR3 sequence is CASTPAWLSEYEQYF. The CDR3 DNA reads TGTGCCAGCACCCCAGCGTGGCTCTCTGAGTACGAGCAGTACTTC.

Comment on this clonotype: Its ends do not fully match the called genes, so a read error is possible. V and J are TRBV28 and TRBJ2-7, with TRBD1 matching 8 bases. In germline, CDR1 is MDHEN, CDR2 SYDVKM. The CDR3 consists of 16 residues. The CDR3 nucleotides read TGTGCCAGCAGTGTTCTCCCGGGACAGGCAGCCTACGAGCAGTACTTT. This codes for CASSVLPGQAAYEQYF.

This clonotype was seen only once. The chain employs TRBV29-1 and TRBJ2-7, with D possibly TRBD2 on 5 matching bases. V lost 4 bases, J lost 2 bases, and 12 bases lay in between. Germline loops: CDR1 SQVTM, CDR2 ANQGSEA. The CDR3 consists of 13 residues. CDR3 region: CSVVGLATYEQYF. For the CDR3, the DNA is TGCAGCGTTGTAGGTCTAGCAACCTACGAGCAGTACTTC.

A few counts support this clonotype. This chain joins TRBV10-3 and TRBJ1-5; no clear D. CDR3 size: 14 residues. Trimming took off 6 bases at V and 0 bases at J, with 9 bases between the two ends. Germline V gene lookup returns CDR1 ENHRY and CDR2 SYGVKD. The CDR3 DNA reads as TGTGCCATCAGCGACCGTCCTAGCAATCAGCCCCAGCATTTT. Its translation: CAISDRPSNQPQHF.

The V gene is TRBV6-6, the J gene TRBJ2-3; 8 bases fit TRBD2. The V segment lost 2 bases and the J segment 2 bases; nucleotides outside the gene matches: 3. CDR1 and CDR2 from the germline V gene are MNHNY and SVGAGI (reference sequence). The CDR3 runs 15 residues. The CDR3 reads CASSYRAGDTDTQYF. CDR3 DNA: TGTGCCAGCAGTTACAGAGCGGGAGACACAGATACGCAGTATTTT.

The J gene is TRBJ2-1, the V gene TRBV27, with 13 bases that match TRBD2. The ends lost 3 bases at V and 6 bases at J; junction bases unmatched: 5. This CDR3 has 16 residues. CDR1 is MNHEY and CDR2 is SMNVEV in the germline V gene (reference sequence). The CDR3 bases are TGTGCCAGCAGTTTCCCCGGACTAGCGGGAGTCAATGAGCAGTTCTTC. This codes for CASSFPGLAGVNEQFF.

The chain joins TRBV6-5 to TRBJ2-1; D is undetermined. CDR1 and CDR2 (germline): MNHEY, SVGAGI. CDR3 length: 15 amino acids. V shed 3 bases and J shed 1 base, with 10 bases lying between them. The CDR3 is CASSYLGASYNEQFF. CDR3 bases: TGTGCCAGCAGTTATTTAGGAGCTTCCTACAATGAGCAGTTCTTC.

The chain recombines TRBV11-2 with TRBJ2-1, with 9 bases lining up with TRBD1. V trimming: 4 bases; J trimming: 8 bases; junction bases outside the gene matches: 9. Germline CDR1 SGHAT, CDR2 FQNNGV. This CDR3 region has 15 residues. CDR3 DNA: TGTGCCAGCAGCTCGACAGGGGGTGCCTCTGATGAGCAGTTCTTC. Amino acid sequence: CASSSTGGASDEQFF.

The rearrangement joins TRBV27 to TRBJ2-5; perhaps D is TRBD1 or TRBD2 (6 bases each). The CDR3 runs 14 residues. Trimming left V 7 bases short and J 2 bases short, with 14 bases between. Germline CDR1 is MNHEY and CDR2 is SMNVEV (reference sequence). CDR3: CASMIGGNQETQYF. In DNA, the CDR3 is TGTGCCAGCATGATCGGGGGCAATCAAGAGACCCAGTACTTC.

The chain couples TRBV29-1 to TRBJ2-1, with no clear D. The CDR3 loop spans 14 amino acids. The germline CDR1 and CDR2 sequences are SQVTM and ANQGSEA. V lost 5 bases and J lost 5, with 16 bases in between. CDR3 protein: CSVILTAGDNEQFF. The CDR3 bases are TGCAGCGTTATCTTGACGGCAGGAGACAATGAGCAGTTCTTC.

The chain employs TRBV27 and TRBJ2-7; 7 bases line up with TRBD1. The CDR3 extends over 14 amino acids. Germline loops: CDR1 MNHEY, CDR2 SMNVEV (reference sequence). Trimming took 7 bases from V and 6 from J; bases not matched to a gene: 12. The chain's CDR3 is CASKSRQGRGEQYF. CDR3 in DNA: TGTGCCAGCAAATCGAGACAGGGTAGGGGCGAGCAGTACTTC.

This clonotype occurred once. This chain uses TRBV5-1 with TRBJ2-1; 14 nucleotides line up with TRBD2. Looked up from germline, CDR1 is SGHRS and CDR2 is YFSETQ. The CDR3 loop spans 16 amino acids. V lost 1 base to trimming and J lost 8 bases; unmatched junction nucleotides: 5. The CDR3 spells CASSLRTSGRLDEQFF. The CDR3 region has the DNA TGCGCCAGCAGCTTGAGGACTAGCGGGAGGCTCGATGAGCAGTTCTTC.